This entry lists 11 T cell receptor beta chains sequenced from one sample in a study of shared clonotypes between healthy human individuals. Assay used: immunoSEQ multiplex PCR; TCRdb lists only in-frame clones, some missing. Found here are 2 million to 3 million clones, around nine tenths of them singletons; the top ten hold about 0.13%. The sample was naive CD4+ T cells sorted from blood. This sample's subset: CD45RA+ positively selected. All receptors come from a man aged 18 to 30 in good health.

The V and J genes are TRBV5-4 and TRBJ2-3; 12 bases line up with TRBD2. There are 16 residues in the CDR3. The V segment lost 2 bases and the J segment 7 bases; nucleotides outside the gene matches: 8. The germline V gene has CDR1 SGHNT and CDR2 YYREEE (reference sequence). CDR3 residues: CASSFSTSGGRNTQYF. The CDR3 DNA reads as TGTGCCAGCAGCTTTTCCACTAGCGGGGGGCGGAATACGCAGTATTTT.

This clone was picked up one time. The chain employs TRBV11-3 and TRBJ2-1; TRBD1 matches 7 bases. Looked up from germline, CDR1 is SGHNT and CDR2 is YENEEA. J was trimmed by 5 bases and V by 5 bases; bases with no gene match: 9. This CDR3 region has 15 residues. The DNA of the CDR3 is TGTGCCAGCAGCCGTGGACAGGAGATTAACAATGAGCAGTTCTTC. As protein: CASSRGQEINNEQFF.

The chain recombines TRBV15 with TRBJ2-7, with TRBD2 identical over 8 bases. V was pared by 1 base and J by 7 bases, with 12 bases of the junction left unmatched. Per the germline V gene, CDR1 is LNHNV and CDR2 is YYDKDF (reference sequence). The CDR3 consists of 16 residues. The CDR3 sequence: CATSRARGAGVEEQYF. In nucleotides, the CDR3 is TGTGCCACCAGCAGAGCTCGGGGAGCGGGAGTGGAGGAGCAGTACTTC.

The chain recombines TRBV19 with TRBJ1-2; no firm D call. CDR3 length: 14 amino acids. Germline-derived CDR1 and CDR2 are LNHDA and SQIVND (reference sequence). V dropped 6 bases and J dropped 2 bases, with 13 bases sitting between them. The CDR3: CASRPEEGNYGYTF. Here the CDR3 DNA reads TGTGCCAGTAGACCGGAAGAGGGAAACTATGGCTACACCTTC.

The gene calls are TRBV15 and TRBJ1-6; TRBD1 might be the D (5 bases). Germline V gives CDR1 LNHNV, CDR2 YYDKDF (reference sequence). The ends were cut back, 4 bases at V and 7 bases at J, with 14 bases in the middle. The CDR3 runs to 15 residues. CDR3 loop: CATSKRGGVNSPLHF. The CDR3 DNA is TGTGCCACCAGCAAACGGGGAGGGGTAAATTCACCCCTCCACTTT.

This clone is a singleton in its sample. The chain is built from TRBV7-8 and TRBJ2-7; D is unresolved. The V end lost 2 bases, the J end lost 3 bases, and 8 bases lay between the germline ends. From germline, CDR1 is SGHVS and CDR2 FQNEAQ. The CDR3 contains 13 residues. Here the CDR3 DNA reads TGTGCCAGCAGCTTACGCAGATACTACGAGCAGTACTTC. This encodes CASSLRRYYEQYF.

This chain connects TRBV5-1 to TRBJ2-2; D is possibly TRBD1 (5 bases). Deletions cut 5 bases from V and 4 bases from J, with 9 bases between. This CDR3 is built from 13 residues. CDR1 is SGHRS, CDR2 YFSETQ, per germline. The CDR3 DNA sequence: TGCGCCAGCAGGCCCAGGGTCACCGGGGAGCTGTTTTTT. Protein: CASRPRVTGELFF. Filled out from reference TRBV5-1 and TRBJ2-2, the complete variable domain reads KAGVTQTPRYLIKTRGQQVTLSCSPISGHRSVSWYQQTPGQGLQFLFEYFSETQRNKGNFPGRFSGRQFSNSRSEMNVSTLELGDSALYLCASRPRVTGELFFGEGSRLTVL.

This clone was recorded a few times. This sample includes further DNA sequences coding for the same CDR3. V is TRBV19 and J is TRBJ2-2; either TRBD1 or TRBD2 may fit D (6 bases each). This CDR3 has 15 residues. The V end was cut by 2 bases, the J end by 4 bases, with 11 bases between. Germline CDR1 is LNHDA and CDR2 is SQIVND (reference sequence). CDR3 DNA sequence: TGTGCCAGTAGTATATCCAGGGGAGGCACCGGGGAGCTGTTTTTT. Protein sequence: CASSISRGGTGELFF. The full variable domain, completed using reference TRBV19 and TRBJ2-2, is DGGITQSPKYLFRKEGQNVTLSCEQNLNHDAMYWYRQDPGQGLRLIYYSQIVNDFQKGDIAEGYSVSREKKESFPLTVTSAQKNPTAFYLCASSISRGGTGELFFGEGSRLTVL.

The chain links TRBV11-3 to TRBJ2-3; 10 bases are shared with TRBD2. J gave up 2 bases and V 0 bases, and 2 bases lay outside the gene matches. There are 16 residues in the CDR3. Germline V gene sequence: CDR1 SGHNT, CDR2 YENEEA. DNA of the CDR3: TGTGCCAGCAGCTTAGAAAGCGGGAGGGCCACAGATACGCAGTATTTT. This sequence encodes CASSLESGRATDTQYF.

V is TRBV6-5 and J is TRBJ2-1, with 7 bases matching TRBD1. The V gene end was trimmed by 2 bases and the J gene end by 7 bases; junction bases not matched to a gene: 2. The CDR3 length is 13 residues. Germline V CDR1 and CDR2: MNHEY, SVGAGI. CDR3 in amino acids: CASSYTGENEQFF. CDR3 DNA sequence: TGTGCCAGCAGTTACACAGGGGAAAATGAGCAGTTCTTC.

This clone was observed once. The chain recombines TRBV18 with TRBJ2-3, with D perhaps TRBD1 (6 bases). Germline loops: CDR1 KGHSH, CDR2 LQKENI. V lost 2 bases and J lost 1, with 13 bases in between. This CDR3 is built from 16 residues. The CDR3 is CASSPSPGDGTDTQYF. DNA for the CDR3: TGTGCCAGCTCACCATCGCCAGGGGACGGCACAGATACGCAGTATTTT.